This TCR beta chain emerged from a study of CD4 and CD8 cells across lung adenocarcinoma regions. Localized lung adenocarcinoma, a non-small cell lung cancer, affected the donors. Germline loops: CDR1 MNHNS, CDR2 SASEGT. The CDR3 spans 16 residues. V lost 6 bases, J lost 4 bases, and 9 bases stayed unmatched. TCRdb re-called the PCR reads through MiXCR, storing one row per CDR3 protein. Of about 25,000 distinct CDR3 sequences listed, about half are singletons. This clonotype was seen many times. The TCR comes from a male donor with lung adenocarcinoma. The CD4 and CD8 labels of this study may be unreliable. The chain uses TRBV6-1 and TRBJ2-3; 11 bases align to TRBD2. Sequenced: CD8+ T cells from the center of a lung tumor. In nucleotides, the CDR3 is TGTGCCAGCAGAGAGGTAGCGGGAGGGCCATCAGATACGCAGTATTTT. It translates to CASREVAGGPSDTQYF.